This entry describes one T cell receptor beta chain. Its antigen is still unknown. Trimming removed 2 bases from V and 1 base from J; junction bases left unmatched: 4. CDR3 length: 15 residues. From germline, CDR1 is KGHSH and CDR2 LQKENI. The data stem from a study of T cell repertoires in aging, cancer and after chemotherapy. Turning to the study itself: Healthy donor repertoires were recorded over several months to years and showed clear clonal overlap.

TCR beta rearrangements were amplified from peripheral blood genomic DNA. Findings and caveats of the study: Age-matched healthy donors had significantly more diverse, less clonal blood TCR repertoires than untreated cancer patients. Healthy donors lost TCR diversity with age mainly through richness, cancer patients through richness and evenness. These repertoire data do not allow conclusions about immunological memory after chemotherapy.

TRB rearrangements spanning V, D and J were amplified using mixed TRB-A/B primers. Via MiXCR, TCRdb re-called the multiplex PCR reads, giving one row per CDR3 protein. The sample holds 9,500 or so distinct CDR3 sequences, roughly a third seen once. Sequenced input: blood. The TCR sequence derives from a human donor in good health. The chain is built from TRBV18 and TRBJ2-5, with 7 bases lining up with TRBD1. For the CDR3, the DNA is TGTGCCAGCTCACCATCGAGGGGGCCCCAAGAGACCCAGTACTTC. Encoded protein: CASSPSRGPQETQYF.